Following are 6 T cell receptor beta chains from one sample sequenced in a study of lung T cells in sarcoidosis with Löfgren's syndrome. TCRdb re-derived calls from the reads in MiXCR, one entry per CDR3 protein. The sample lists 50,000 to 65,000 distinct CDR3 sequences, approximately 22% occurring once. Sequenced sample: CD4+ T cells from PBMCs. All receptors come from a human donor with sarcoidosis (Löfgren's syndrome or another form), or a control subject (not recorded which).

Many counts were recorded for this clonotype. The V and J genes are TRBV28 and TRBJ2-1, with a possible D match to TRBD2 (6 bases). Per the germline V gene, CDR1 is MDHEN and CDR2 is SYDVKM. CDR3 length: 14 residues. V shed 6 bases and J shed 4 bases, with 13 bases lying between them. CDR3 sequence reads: CASRDRGKYNEQFF. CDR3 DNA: TGTGCCAGCAGGGATCGGGGGAAATACAATGAGCAGTTCTTC.

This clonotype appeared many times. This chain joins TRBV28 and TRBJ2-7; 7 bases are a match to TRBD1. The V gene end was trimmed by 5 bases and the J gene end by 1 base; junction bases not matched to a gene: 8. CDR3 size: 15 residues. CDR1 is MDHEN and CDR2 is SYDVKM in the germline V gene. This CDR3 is CASSPPDRSSYEQYF. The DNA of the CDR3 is TGTGCCAGCAGTCCTCCGGACAGGTCTTCCTACGAGCAGTACTTC.

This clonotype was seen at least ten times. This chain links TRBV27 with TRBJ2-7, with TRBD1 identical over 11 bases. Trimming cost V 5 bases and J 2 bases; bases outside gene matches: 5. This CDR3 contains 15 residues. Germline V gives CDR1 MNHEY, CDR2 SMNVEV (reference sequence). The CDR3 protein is CASSAPGQGAYEQYF. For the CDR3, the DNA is TGTGCCAGCAGTGCCCCGGGACAGGGGGCCTACGAGCAGTACTTC.

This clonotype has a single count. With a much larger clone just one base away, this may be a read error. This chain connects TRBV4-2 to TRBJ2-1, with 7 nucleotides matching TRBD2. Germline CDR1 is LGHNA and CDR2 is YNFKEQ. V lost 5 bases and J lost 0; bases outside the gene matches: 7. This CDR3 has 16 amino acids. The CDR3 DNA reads TGTGCCAGCAGCGTCCAGCGGGGATACTCCTACAATGAGCAGTTCTTC. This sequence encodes CASSVQRGYSYNEQFF.

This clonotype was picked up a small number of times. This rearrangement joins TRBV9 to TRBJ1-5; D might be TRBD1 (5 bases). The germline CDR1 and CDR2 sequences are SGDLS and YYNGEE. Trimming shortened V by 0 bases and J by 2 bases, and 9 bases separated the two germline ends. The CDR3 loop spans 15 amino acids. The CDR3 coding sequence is TGTGCCAGCAGCGTAGCTGGGGCGGGCAATCAGCCCCAGCATTTT. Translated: CASSVAGAGNQPQHF.

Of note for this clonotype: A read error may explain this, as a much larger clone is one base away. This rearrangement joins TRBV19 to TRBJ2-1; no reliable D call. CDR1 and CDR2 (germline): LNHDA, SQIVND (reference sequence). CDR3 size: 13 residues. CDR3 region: CASGIEPYNEQFF. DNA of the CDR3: TGTGCCAGTGGTATAGAACCCTACAATGAGCAGTTCTTC.